This entry lists 29 T cell receptor beta chains sequenced from one sample in a study of T cell responses to AZD1222 COVID-19 vaccine. This table comes from immunoSEQ multiplex PCR, and its TCRdb copy is limited to in-frame clones, with some not included. The sample gives 65,000 to 80,000 clones, under 90% of which show up once; 1.3% is in the top ten. The sequences come from peripheral blood, collected 28 days after the second AZD1222 dose. All receptors derive from an adult who received the AZD1222 COVID-19 vaccine.

This rearrangement joins TRBV9 to TRBJ2-5, with D possibly TRBD2 on 5 matching bases. Germline CDR1 is SGDLS and CDR2 is YYNGEE. The CDR3 is 14 residues long. V was cut by 4 bases and J by 4 bases, with 14 bases left in between. The CDR3 coding sequence is TGTGCCAGCAGCCTGCGGGCAGTGGGAGAGACCCAGTACTTC. Translation: CASSLRAVGETQYF. The full variable domain, completed using reference TRBV9 and TRBJ2-5, is DSGVTQTPKHLITATGQRVTLRCSPRSGDLSVYWYQQSLDQGLQFLIQYYNGEERAKGNILERFSAQQFPDLHSELNLSSLELGDSALYFCASSLRAVGETQYFGPGTRLLVL.

This chain links TRBV25-1 with TRBJ2-3, with D unresolved. The germline CDR1 and CDR2 sequences are MGHDK and SYGVNS. Trimming took 4 bases from V and 0 from J, leaving 11 bases between them. The length of the CDR3 is 15 residues. The CDR3 DNA is TGTGCCAGCAGTGGTTTGGGCCGTAGCACAGATACGCAGTATTTT. Encoded protein: CASSGLGRSTDTQYF.

The chain uses TRBV7-8 and TRBJ2-7, with a weak D call TRBD1 (5 bases). The V gene lost 5 bases and the J gene lost 0 bases, with 17 bases spanning the gap. Germline values: CDR1 SGHVS, CDR2 FQNEAQ. CDR3 size: 16 residues. CDR3 loop: CASSPPYRQISYEQYF. The CDR3 DNA reads as TGTGCCAGCAGCCCCCCGTATAGACAGATCTCCTACGAGCAGTACTTC.

This clone has a single count. V gene TRBV5-1 combines with J gene TRBJ2-1, with a weak D call TRBD1 (6 bases). The CDR3 runs to 13 residues. Trimming removed 2 bases at V and 8 bases at J, with 11 bases between. Per the germline V gene, CDR1 is SGHRS and CDR2 is YFSETQ. The CDR3 reads CASSFGRGDEQFF. CDR3 coding DNA: TGCGCCAGCAGCTTCGGCAGGGGCGATGAGCAGTTCTTC.

The J gene is TRBJ2-7, the V gene TRBV7-2, with a weak D call TRBD2 (6 bases). From germline, CDR1 is SGHTA and CDR2 FQGNSA. The length of the CDR3 is 15 residues. V shed 1 base and J shed 0 bases, with 10 bases lying between them. DNA of the CDR3: TGTGCCAGCAGCTTAGGCCTAGCGCCCTCCTACGAGCAGTACTTC. Protein sequence: CASSLGLAPSYEQYF.

Concerning this clone itself: At one boundary the junction diverges from the germline segment, which might be a read error. The rearrangement uses TRBV10-3 and TRBJ1-5, with 7 bases that match TRBD1. CDR3 length: 13 amino acids. Germline-derived CDR1 and CDR2 are ENHRY and SYGVKD. CDR3 nucleotide sequence: TGTGCCATCAGTGGAGGGGGCAACCAGCCCCAGCATTTT. Translating gives CAISGGGNQPQHF.

The rearrangement uses TRBV5-1 and TRBJ2-7, with a weak D call TRBD2 (8 bases). CDR3 length equals 15 residues. CDR1 SGHRS and CDR2 YFSETQ come from the germline V gene. With 4 bases removed from V and 7 bases from J, the gap between germline ends came to 21 bases. The CDR3 DNA reads TGCGCCAGCAGCGAACAGCGGGAGACAGGGCGAGAGCAGTACTTC. This encodes CASSEQRETGREQYF.

The chain couples TRBV7-9 to TRBJ1-1; perhaps TRBD1 as D (5 bases). V shed 3 bases and J shed 1 base, with 6 bases lying between them. From germline, CDR1 is SEHNR and CDR2 FQNEAQ (reference sequence). The CDR3 sequence is 13 residues long. In DNA form, the CDR3 reads TGTGCCAGCAGCTTTACAGGGAACACTGAAGCTTTCTTT. Translation: CASSFTGNTEAFF.

The chain links TRBV6-6 to TRBJ2-5, with a tentative D call TRBD2 (6 bases). Per the germline V gene, CDR1 is MNHNY and CDR2 is SVGAGI (reference sequence). V lost 6 bases, J lost 7 bases, and 18 bases lay in between. This CDR3 is built from 14 residues. DNA for the CDR3: TGTGCCAGCAGCCCACTGACTACCGGGGGGACCCAGTACTTC. It translates to CASSPLTTGGTQYF.

The chain employs TRBV1 and TRBJ2-7; the table gives TRBD2 as D, unverified against the DNA. TRBV1 is a pseudogene locus. The CDR3 runs to 16 residues. CDR3 loop: CTSSQRRASGTYEQYF. In nucleotides, the CDR3 is TGCACCAGCAGCCAACGACGGGCTAGCGGAACCTACGAGCAGTACTTC.

This clone has only one observation. The sample carries other DNA sequences with the same CDR3. The chain combines TRBV18 with TRBJ1-5; 9 bases line up with TRBD1. J was trimmed by 3 bases and V by 3 bases; bases with no gene match: 3. Germline V lookup: CDR1 KGHSH, CDR2 LQKENI. The length of the CDR3 is 15 residues. CDR3 sequence: CASSPGTGINQPQHF. DNA for the CDR3: TGTGCCAGCTCACCTGGGACAGGGATCAATCAGCCCCAGCATTTT.

This chain uses TRBV5-1 with TRBJ2-1; tentatively, D is TRBD1 or TRBD2 (5 bases each). The CDR3 is 15 residues long. From germline, CDR1 is SGHRS and CDR2 YFSETQ. The V end was cut by 1 base, the J end by 7 bases, with 15 bases between. The DNA of the CDR3 is TGCGCCAGCAGCTTGACAGGTTTTAGAGGGAATGAGCAGTTCTTC. Translating gives CASSLTGFRGNEQFF.

V usage is TRBV5-5 and J usage is TRBJ2-6; D remains unclear. CDR3 length: 13 amino acids. Germline V CDR1 and CDR2: SGHKS, YYEKEE (reference sequence). Between the trimmed V and J ends, which lost 4 bases and 4 bases, there was a span of 6 bases. DNA for the CDR3: TGTGCCAGCAGCCTCACAGGGGCCAACGTCCTGACTTTC. Protein sequence: CASSLTGANVLTF.

The chain carries TRBV13 and TRBJ2-1, with D tentatively TRBD2 (6 bases). The CDR3 has 12 residues. In germline, CDR1 is PRHDT, CDR2 FYEKMQ (reference sequence). V was clipped by 6 bases and J by 6 bases, with 9 bases between them. CDR3 nucleotides: TGTGCCAGCAGTTCGACTAGCAATGAGCAGTTCTTC. It codes for CASSSTSNEQFF.

This clone appeared many times. V gene TRBV7-3 combines with J gene TRBJ2-1; possible D gene TRBD2, 6 bases. The CDR3 runs to 15 residues. The germline CDR1 and CDR2 sequences are SGHTA and FQGTGA. Trimming pared 2 bases from V and 7 bases from J, leaving 15 bases between. CDR3 sequence: CASSLERVKVNEQFF. The CDR3 DNA is TGTGCCAGCAGCTTAGAGCGGGTTAAGGTAAATGAGCAGTTCTTC.

Only a few counts were recorded for this clone. This chain uses TRBV5-4 with TRBJ1-2; D uncertain. CDR1 and CDR2 (germline): SGHNT, YYREEE (reference sequence). The CDR3 loop spans 14 amino acids. V lost 4 bases, J lost 4 bases, and 14 bases lay in between. CDR3 protein: CASSQEAKSYGYTF. The CDR3 DNA sequence: TGTGCCAGCAGCCAGGAGGCGAAAAGCTATGGCTACACCTTC. Full variable domain (missing parts from reference TRBV5-4 and TRBJ1-2): ETGVTQSPTHLIKTRGQQVTLRCSSQSGHNTVSWYQQALGQGPQFIFQYYREEENGRGNFPPRFSGLQFPNYSSELNVNALELDDSALYLCASSQEAKSYGYTFGSGTRLTVV.

The V and J genes are TRBV5-1 and TRBJ2-1, with D perhaps TRBD2 (6 bases). V was clipped by 6 bases and J by 5 bases, with 15 bases between them. This CDR3 has 14 residues. In germline, CDR1 is SGHRS, CDR2 YFSETQ. The CDR3 DNA follows: TGCGCCAGCAAGCGGCTAGCGTTTGACAATGAGCAGTTCTTC. Translation: CASKRLAFDNEQFF.

The chain links TRBV30 to TRBJ2-1; a weak D match, TRBD2 (6 bases). CDR1 and CDR2 (germline): GTSNPN, SVGIG (reference sequence). The V end lost 5 bases, the J end lost 5 bases, and 13 bases lay between the germline ends. This CDR3 region has 13 residues. The CDR3 loop is CAWGAGNNNEQFF. CDR3 sequence (DNA): TGTGCCTGGGGTGCGGGAAACAACAATGAGCAGTTCTTC.

The chain joins TRBV10-3 to TRBJ2-3; 8 bases match TRBD1. Germline V gives CDR1 ENHRY, CDR2 SYGVKD. With V trimmed by 7 bases and J by 2 bases, 5 bases remained unmatched. There are 14 residues in the CDR3. The DNA for the CDR3 is TGTGCCATCAACCCGACAGGGGACACAGATACGCAGTATTTT. Amino acid sequence: CAINPTGDTDTQYF.

This chain connects TRBV5-1 to TRBJ2-1; D call uncertain. Germline V lookup: CDR1 SGHRS, CDR2 YFSETQ. The V gene lost 2 bases and the J gene lost 6 bases, with 15 bases spanning the gap. The CDR3 contains 15 residues. This CDR3 is CASSFTGPVSNEQFF. For the CDR3, the DNA is TGCGCCAGCAGCTTCACCGGGCCCGTTAGCAATGAGCAGTTCTTC. Supplemented by reference TRBV5-1 and TRBJ2-1, the full variable domain reads KAGVTQTPRYLIKTRGQQVTLSCSPISGHRSVSWYQQTPGQGLQFLFEYFSETQRNKGNFPGRFSGRQFSNSRSEMNVSTLELGDSALYLCASSFTGPVSNEQFFGPGTRLTVL.

This chain connects TRBV2 to TRBJ2-3, with a possible D match to TRBD2 (6 bases). The CDR3 is made up of 12 amino acids. Trimming stripped 6 bases from V and 6 bases from J, with 10 bases between. CDR1 SNHLY and CDR2 FYNNEI come from the germline V gene. This chain's CDR3 is CASSRAGDTQYF. The CDR3 bases are TGTGCCAGCAGCCGCGCGGGGGATACGCAGTATTTT.

The V call is TRBV29-1, the J call TRBJ2-1; D gene uncertain. There are 16 residues in the CDR3. V was shortened by 5 bases and J by 4 bases, with 21 bases between the two germline ends. The germline V gene has CDR1 SQVTM and CDR2 ANQGSEA. The CDR3: CSVTAWPSDAYNEQFF. CDR3 sequence (DNA): TGCAGCGTTACGGCGTGGCCGTCGGATGCATACAATGAGCAGTTCTTC.

The gene calls are TRBV28 and TRBJ1-5; maybe TRBD1 (6 bases). CDR3 length: 18 amino acids. The germline V and J ends were trimmed by 3 bases and 5 bases, with 23 bases remaining between them. The germline CDR1 and CDR2 sequences are MDHEN and SYDVKM. The CDR3 reads CASSLSWGLGGIDQPQHF. The CDR3 nucleotides are TGTGCCAGCAGTTTGTCTTGGGGGTTAGGGGGAATCGATCAGCCCCAGCATTTT.

The V gene is TRBV3-1 (or the pseudogene TRBV3-2), the J gene TRBJ1-1, with 10 bases matching TRBD1. The germline gives CDR1 LGHDT, CDR2 YNNKEL (reference sequence). There are 15 residues in the CDR3. J gave up 4 bases and V 3 bases, and 5 bases lay outside the gene matches. DNA for the CDR3: TGTGCCAGCAGCCAGACAGGGGGCAGGGGCACTGAAGCTTTCTTT. Its translation is CASSQTGGRGTEAFF.

V usage is TRBV5-1 and J usage is TRBJ1-3; D remains unclear. CDR1 is SGHRS and CDR2 is YFSETQ in the germline V gene. V was clipped by 0 bases and J by 1 base, with 5 bases between them. The CDR3 totals 14 residues. The CDR3 sequence is CASSLGESGNTIYF. In DNA form, the CDR3 reads TGCGCCAGCAGCTTGGGGGAGTCTGGAAACACCATATATTTT.

This chain joins TRBV11-3 and TRBJ2-3; no reliable D call. Germline V gene sequence: CDR1 SGHNT, CDR2 YENEEA. This CDR3 contains 11 residues. The ends were cut back, 1 base at V and 5 bases at J, with 1 base in the middle. The CDR3 is CASSLGDTQYF. DNA for the CDR3: TGTGCCAGCAGCTTAGGAGATACGCAGTATTTT. The variable domain in full, with the rest retrieved from reference TRBV11-3 and TRBJ2-3, is EAGVVQSPRYKIIEKKQPVAFWCNPISGHNTLYWYLQNLGQGPELLIRYENEEAVDDSQLPKDRFSAERLKGVDSTLKIQPAELGDSAVYLCASSLGDTQYFGPGTRLTVL.

The rearrangement uses TRBV3-1 (or the pseudogene TRBV3-2) and TRBJ2-3, with D perhaps matching TRBD1 (5 bases). The germline V gene encodes CDR1 LGHDT and CDR2 YNNKEL (reference sequence). CDR3 length: 14 residues. V shed 1 base and J shed 5 bases, with 10 bases lying between them. CDR3 coding DNA: TGTGCCAGCAGCCAAGGAGTGGGGCTAGATACGCAGTATTTT. Amino acids: CASSQGVGLDTQYF.

The chain uses TRBV4-1 and TRBJ2-1; TRBD2 aligns across 11 bases. CDR1 is MGHRA and CDR2 is YSYEKL in the germline V gene. With 0 bases clipped from V and 6 bases from J, the junction kept 7 bases outside the gene matches. CDR3 length equals 17 residues. Here the CDR3 reads CASSQDSDSGRVNEQFF. The CDR3 coding sequence is TGCGCCAGCAGCCAAGATAGCGATAGCGGGAGGGTCAATGAGCAGTTCTTC.

This clone was recorded once. The rearrangement links TRBV5-1 to TRBJ1-3; D perhaps matches TRBD1 (5 bases). The V gene's germline CDR1 is SGHRS and CDR2 YFSETQ. Trimming removed 3 bases at V and 4 bases at J, with 14 bases between. The CDR3 extends over 15 amino acids. The CDR3 region is CASSSGTSGGNTIYF. CDR3 coding DNA: TGCGCCAGCAGCTCGGGGACCTCGGGCGGAAACACCATATATTTT.